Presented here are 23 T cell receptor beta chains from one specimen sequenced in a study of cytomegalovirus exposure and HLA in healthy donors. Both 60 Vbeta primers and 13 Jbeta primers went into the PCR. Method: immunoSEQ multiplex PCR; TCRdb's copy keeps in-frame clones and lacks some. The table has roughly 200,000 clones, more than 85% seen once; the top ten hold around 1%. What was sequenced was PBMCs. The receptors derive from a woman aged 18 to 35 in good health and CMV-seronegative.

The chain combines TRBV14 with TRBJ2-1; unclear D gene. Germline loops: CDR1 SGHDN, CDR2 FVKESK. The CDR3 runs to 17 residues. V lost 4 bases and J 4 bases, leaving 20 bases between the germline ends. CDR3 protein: CASSPPSRSARYNEQFF. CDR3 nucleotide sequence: TGTGCCAGCAGCCCTCCGAGCCGAAGCGCTCGTTACAATGAGCAGTTCTTC.

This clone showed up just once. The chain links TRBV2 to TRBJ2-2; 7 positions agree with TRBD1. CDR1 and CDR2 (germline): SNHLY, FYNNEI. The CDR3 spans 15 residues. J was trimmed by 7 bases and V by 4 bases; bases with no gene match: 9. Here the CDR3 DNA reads TGTGCCAGCAGTGTAAAGGGGGCTCCCAGCGGGGAGCTGTTTTTT. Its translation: CASSVKGAPSGELFF.

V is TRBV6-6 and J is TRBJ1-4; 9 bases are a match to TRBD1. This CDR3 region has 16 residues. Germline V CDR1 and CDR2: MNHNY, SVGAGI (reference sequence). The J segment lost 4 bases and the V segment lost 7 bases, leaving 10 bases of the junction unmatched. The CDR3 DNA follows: TGTGCCAGCACCAAACAGGGGGCAGCGAGTAATGAAAAACTGTTTTTT. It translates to CASTKQGAASNEKLFF.

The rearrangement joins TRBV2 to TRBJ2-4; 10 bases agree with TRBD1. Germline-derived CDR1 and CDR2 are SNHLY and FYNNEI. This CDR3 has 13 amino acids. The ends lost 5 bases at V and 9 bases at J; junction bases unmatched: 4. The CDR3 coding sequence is TGTGCCAGCAGTCCGGGACAGGGGATCATTCAGTACTTC. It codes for CASSPGQGIIQYF.

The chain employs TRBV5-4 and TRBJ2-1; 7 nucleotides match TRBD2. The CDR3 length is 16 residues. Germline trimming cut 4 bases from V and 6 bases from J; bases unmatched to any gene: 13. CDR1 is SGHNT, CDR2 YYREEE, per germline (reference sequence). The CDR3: CASSREGDSSGNEQFF. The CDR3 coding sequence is TGTGCCAGCAGCAGGGAGGGCGACTCTAGCGGCAATGAGCAGTTCTTC.

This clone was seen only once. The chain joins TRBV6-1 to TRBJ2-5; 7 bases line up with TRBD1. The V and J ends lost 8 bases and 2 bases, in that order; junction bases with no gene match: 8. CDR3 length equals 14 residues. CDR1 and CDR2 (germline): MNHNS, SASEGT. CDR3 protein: CASDRGGGQETQYF. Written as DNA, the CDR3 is TGTGCCAGCGACCGAGGGGGCGGACAAGAGACCCAGTACTTC.

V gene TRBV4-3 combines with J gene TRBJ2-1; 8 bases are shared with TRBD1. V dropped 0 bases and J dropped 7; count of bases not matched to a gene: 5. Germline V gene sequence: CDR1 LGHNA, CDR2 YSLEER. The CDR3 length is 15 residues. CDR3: CASSQDWTGRNEQFF. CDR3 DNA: TGCGCCAGCAGCCAAGATTGGACAGGGAGGAATGAGCAGTTCTTC.

The CDR3 DNA reads TGCGCCAGCAGCCAAGTGAAATTGCGACTAGCGAGCACAGATACGCAGTATTTT. It is translated as CASSQVKLRLASTDTQYF. The chain joins TRBV4-1 to TRBJ2-3; 8 nucleotides align to TRBD2. The V segment lost 1 base and the J segment 0 bases; nucleotides outside the gene matches: 9. The V gene's germline CDR1 is MGHRA and CDR2 YSYEKL. The CDR3 loop spans 18 amino acids.

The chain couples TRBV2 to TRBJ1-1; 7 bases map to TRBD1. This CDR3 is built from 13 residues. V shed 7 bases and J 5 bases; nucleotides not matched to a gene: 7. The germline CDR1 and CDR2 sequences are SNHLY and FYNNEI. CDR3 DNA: TGTGCCAGCACGACAGGGCCGGGGACTGAAGCTTTCTTT. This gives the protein CASTTGPGTEAFF. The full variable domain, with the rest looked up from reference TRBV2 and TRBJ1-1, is EPEVTQTPSHQVTQMGQEVILRCVPISNHLYFYWYRQILGQKVEFLVSFYNNEISEKSEIFDDQFSVERPDGSNFTLKIRSTKLEDSAMYFCASTTGPGTEAFFGQGTRLTVV.

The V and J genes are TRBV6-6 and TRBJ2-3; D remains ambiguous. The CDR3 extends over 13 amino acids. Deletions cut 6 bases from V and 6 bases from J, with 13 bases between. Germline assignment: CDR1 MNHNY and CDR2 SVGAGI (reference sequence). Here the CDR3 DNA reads TGTGCCAGCAGCTACGGTGTTAGTGATACGCAGTATTTT. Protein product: CASSYGVSDTQYF.

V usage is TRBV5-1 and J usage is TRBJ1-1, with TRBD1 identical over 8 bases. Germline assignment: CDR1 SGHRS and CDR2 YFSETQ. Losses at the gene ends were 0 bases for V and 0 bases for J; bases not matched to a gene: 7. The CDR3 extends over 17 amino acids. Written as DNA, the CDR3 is TGCGCCAGCAGCTTGGAGCCAGGGGGCTCGGTGAACACTGAAGCTTTCTTT. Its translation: CASSLEPGGSVNTEAFF.

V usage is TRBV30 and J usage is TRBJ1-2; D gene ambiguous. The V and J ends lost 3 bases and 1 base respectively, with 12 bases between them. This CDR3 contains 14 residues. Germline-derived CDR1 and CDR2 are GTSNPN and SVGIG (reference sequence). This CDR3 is CAWSEGGFNYGYTF. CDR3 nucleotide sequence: TGTGCCTGGAGCGAGGGAGGGTTTAACTATGGCTACACCTTC.

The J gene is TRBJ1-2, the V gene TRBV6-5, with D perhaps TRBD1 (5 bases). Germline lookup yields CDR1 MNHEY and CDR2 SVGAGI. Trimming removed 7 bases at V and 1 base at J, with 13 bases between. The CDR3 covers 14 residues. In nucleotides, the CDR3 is TGTGCCAGCACCCGACAGAATCTTAACTATGGCTACACCTTC. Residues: CASTRQNLNYGYTF.

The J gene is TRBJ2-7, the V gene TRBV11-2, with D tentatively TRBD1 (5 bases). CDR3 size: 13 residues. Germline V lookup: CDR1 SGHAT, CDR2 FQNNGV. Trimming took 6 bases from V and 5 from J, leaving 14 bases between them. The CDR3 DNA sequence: TGTGCCAGCAGGAGGACATTCGCTCACGAGCAGTACTTC. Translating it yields CASRRTFAHEQYF.

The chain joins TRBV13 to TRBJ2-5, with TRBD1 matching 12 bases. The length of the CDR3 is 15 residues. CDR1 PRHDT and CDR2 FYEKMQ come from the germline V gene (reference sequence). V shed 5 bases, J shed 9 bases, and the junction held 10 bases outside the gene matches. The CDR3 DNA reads TGTGCCAGCAGCGAAGCAGGGACAGGGGGCCGTGCCCAGTACTTC. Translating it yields CASSEAGTGGRAQYF.

CDR3 region: CASSTGGAEETQYF. In DNA, the CDR3 is TGTGCCAGCAGTACAGGGGGCGCTGAAGAGACCCAGTACTTC. The rearrangement joins TRBV6-1 to TRBJ2-5; 9 bases match TRBD1. The CDR3 has 14 residues. Trimming removed 5 bases from V and 3 bases from J; junction bases left unmatched: 4. In germline, CDR1 is MNHNS, CDR2 SASEGT.

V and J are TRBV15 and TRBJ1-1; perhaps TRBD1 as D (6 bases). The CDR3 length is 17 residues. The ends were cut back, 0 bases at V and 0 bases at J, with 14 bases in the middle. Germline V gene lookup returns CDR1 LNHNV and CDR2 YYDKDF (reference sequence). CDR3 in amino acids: CATSRETGTALNTEAFF. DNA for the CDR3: TGTGCCACCAGCAGAGAAACAGGGACGGCTTTGAACACTGAAGCTTTCTTT. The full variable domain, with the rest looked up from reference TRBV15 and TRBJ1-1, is DAMVIQNPRYQVTQFGKPVTLSCSQTLNHNVMYWYQQKSSQAPKLLFHYYDKDFNNEADTPDNFQSRRPNTSFCFLDIRSPGLGDTAMYLCATSRETGTALNTEAFFGQGTRLTVV.

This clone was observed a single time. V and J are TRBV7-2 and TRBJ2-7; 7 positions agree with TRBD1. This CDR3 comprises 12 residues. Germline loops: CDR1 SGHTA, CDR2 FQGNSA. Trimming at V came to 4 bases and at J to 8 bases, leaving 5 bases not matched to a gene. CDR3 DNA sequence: TGTGCCAGCAGCTCTGGGACAGTGAAGCAGTACTTC. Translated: CASSSGTVKQYF.

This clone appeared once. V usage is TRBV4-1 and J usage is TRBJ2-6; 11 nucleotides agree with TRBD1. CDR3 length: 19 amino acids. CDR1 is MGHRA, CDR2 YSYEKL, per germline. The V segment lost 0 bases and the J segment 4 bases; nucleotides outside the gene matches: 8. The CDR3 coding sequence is TGCGCCAGCAGCCAAGACGTCTGGGACAGGGGGTCAGGGGCCAACGTCCTGACTTTC. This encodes CASSQDVWDRGSGANVLTF.

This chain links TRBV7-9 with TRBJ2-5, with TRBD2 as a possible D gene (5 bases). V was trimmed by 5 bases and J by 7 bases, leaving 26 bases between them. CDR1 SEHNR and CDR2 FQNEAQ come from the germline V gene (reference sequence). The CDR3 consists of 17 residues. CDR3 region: CASSALRSRGGLRTQYF. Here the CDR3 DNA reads TGTGCCAGCAGCGCCCTTCGTTCCAGAGGAGGTTTACGGACCCAGTACTTC.

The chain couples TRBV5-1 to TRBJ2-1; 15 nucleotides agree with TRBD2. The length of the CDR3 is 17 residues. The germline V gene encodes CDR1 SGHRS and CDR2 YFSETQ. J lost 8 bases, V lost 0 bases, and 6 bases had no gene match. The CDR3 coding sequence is TGCGCCAGCAGCTTGGAAAGGACTAGCGGGAGGGGCGATGAGCAGTTCTTC. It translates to CASSLERTSGRGDEQFF. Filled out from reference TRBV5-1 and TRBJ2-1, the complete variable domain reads KAGVTQTPRYLIKTRGQQVTLSCSPISGHRSVSWYQQTPGQGLQFLFEYFSETQRNKGNFPGRFSGRQFSNSRSEMNVSTLELGDSALYLCASSLERTSGRGDEQFFGPGTRLTVL.

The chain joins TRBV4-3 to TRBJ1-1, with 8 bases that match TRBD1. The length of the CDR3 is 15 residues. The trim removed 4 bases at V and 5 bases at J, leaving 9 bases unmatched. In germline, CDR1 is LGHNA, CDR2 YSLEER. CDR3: CASSRITTGETEAFF. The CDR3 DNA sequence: TGCGCCAGCAGCCGGATAACGACAGGGGAAACTGAAGCTTTCTTT.

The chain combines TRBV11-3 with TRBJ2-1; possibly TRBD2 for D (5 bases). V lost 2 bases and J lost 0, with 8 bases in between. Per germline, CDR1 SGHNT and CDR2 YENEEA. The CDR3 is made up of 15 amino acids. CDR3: CASSLPGNSYNEQFF. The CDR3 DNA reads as TGTGCCAGCAGCTTACCGGGGAACTCCTACAATGAGCAGTTCTTC.